This T cell receptor beta chain comes out of a study of graft-versus-host responses after intestinal transplantation. In regard to this clone: What it recognizes is unknown.

The germline V and J ends were trimmed by 5 bases and 1 base, with 13 bases remaining between them. The CDR3 runs 14 residues. Germline loops: CDR1 SQVTM, CDR2 ANQGSEA. Whole-study results and caveats: Allografts of patients with graft-donor T cell macrochimerism showed high graft-versus-host to host-versus-graft clone ratios.

The data were produced by immunoSEQ multiplex PCR, yet TCRdb's version contains in-frame clones alone and is incomplete. The sample has tens of thousands of clones, around 90% seen once. The receptor's source is a human donor who received an intestinal transplant. The gene calls are TRBV29-1 and TRBJ2-3; D might be TRBD2 (6 bases). Specimen: unstimulated CD8+ T cells sorted from spleen or lymph node cells, collected before intestinal transplant. This CDR3 reads CSVRGGVGTDTQYF. As DNA, the CDR3 is TGCAGCGTTCGAGGAGGGGTGGGCACAGATACGCAGTATTTT.